Shown below are 18 T cell receptor beta chains from a single sample sequenced in a study of monozygotic twins with inflammatory bowel disease. No DNA is given; TCRdb re-called the 5' RACE reads and lists each CDR3 protein once. The specimen's table records about 380,000 distinct CDR3 sequences. Sequenced: blood. Source of these receptors: a human donor with ulcerative colitis or Crohn's disease, or a healthy co-twin of an affected twin (not recorded which).

V usage is TRBV20-1 and J usage is TRBJ2-2. The CDR3 length is 15 residues. Germline V lookup: CDR1 DFQATT, CDR2 SNEGSKA (reference sequence). The CDR3 loop reads CSATDGPPNTGELFF.

V gene TRBV7-9 combines with J gene TRBJ1-2. The CDR3 has 16 residues. CDR1 and CDR2 (germline): SEHNR, FQNEAQ (reference sequence). CDR3 region: CATSRALGGGNYGYTF.

The V and J genes are TRBV4-2 and TRBJ1-1; the D gene TCRdb calls, TRBD1, cannot be checked with no DNA. This CDR3 contains 16 residues. Per germline, CDR1 LGHNA and CDR2 YNFKEQ. CDR3 sequence: CASSQPGNGPNTEAFF.

This rearrangement joins TRBV4-3 to TRBJ1-5; the TRBD1 assignment by TCRdb is unverifiable without DNA. The CDR3 has 14 amino acids. Germline assignment: CDR1 LGHNA and CDR2 YSLEER. The CDR3 here is CASSRNRSPQPQHF.

This rearrangement joins TRBV10-3 to TRBJ1-2. Germline-derived CDR1 and CDR2 are ENHRY and SYGVKD. The CDR3 runs to 12 residues. CDR3 sequence reads: CAISGHGEGYTF.

The chain employs TRBV10-3 and TRBJ2-2; the D call from TCRdb, TRBD1, cannot be confirmed without DNA. CDR1 and CDR2 from the germline V gene are ENHRY and SYGVKD. The CDR3 contains 14 residues. CDR3: CAISSDRDTGELFF.

The CDR3 protein is CASSFSGGPAYNEQFF. The chain carries TRBV5-4 and TRBJ2-1; TCRdb designates TRBD2, a call that cannot be tested without DNA. Germline lookup yields CDR1 SGHNT and CDR2 YYREEE (reference sequence). This CDR3 has 16 amino acids.

The V and J genes are TRBV27 and TRBJ2-7; TCRdb's D gene call, TRBD1, goes unchecked for lack of DNA. Germline loops: CDR1 MNHEY, CDR2 SMNVEV (reference sequence). This CDR3 has 15 amino acids. The CDR3 is CASSGIGTGEYEQYF.

V is TRBV10-3 and J is TRBJ2-1; TCRdb returns TRBD1, unconfirmable since there is no DNA. CDR3 length: 16 amino acids. Per the germline V gene, CDR1 is ENHRY and CDR2 is SYGVKD. The CDR3 here is CAISDPDTTGGGEQFF.

V is TRBV20-1 and J is TRBJ2-7; TCRdb lists TRBD1, though no DNA is available to test this call. This CDR3 spans 16 amino acids. Germline values: CDR1 DFQATT, CDR2 SNEGSKA (reference sequence). The CDR3 loop is CSAAWTGEGPPYEQYF.

The chain uses TRBV13 and TRBJ2-7. Per the germline V gene, CDR1 is PRHDT and CDR2 is FYEKMQ (reference sequence). The CDR3 extends over 14 amino acids. CDR3 sequence reads: CASSLSTKSYEQYF.

V usage is TRBV3-1 and J usage is TRBJ2-5; checking the TCRdb D call of TRBD2 is not possible without DNA. This CDR3 has 14 residues. CDR1 is LGHDT, CDR2 YNNKEL, per germline (reference sequence). CDR3 region: CASSQGVAEETQYF.

The chain recombines TRBV7-9 with TRBJ2-4; TCRdb selects TRBD1, and the lack of DNA leaves this call unchecked. In germline, CDR1 is SEHNR, CDR2 FQNEAQ (reference sequence). CDR3 length: 13 residues. The chain's CDR3 is CASSLAQGPIQYF. Filled out from reference TRBV7-9 and TRBJ2-4, the complete variable domain reads DTGVSQNPRHKITKRGQNVTFRCDPISEHNRLYWYRQTLGQGPEFLTYFQNEAQLEKSRLLSDRFSAERPKGSFSTLEIQRTEQGDSAMYLCASSLAQGPIQYFGAGTRLSVL.

The V call is TRBV30, the J call TRBJ2-7; the D call of TRBD2 rests on TCRdb alone, since no DNA is present to check it. CDR1 and CDR2 from the germline V gene are GTSNPN and SVGIG (reference sequence). The CDR3 loop spans 13 amino acids. CDR3 protein: CASRGGSSYEQYF.

The genes are TRBV20-1 and TRBJ2-5; TCRdb proposes TRBD1, but this gene call is untestable without DNA. The CDR3 length is 15 residues. CDR1 DFQATT and CDR2 SNEGSKA come from the germline V gene (reference sequence). CDR3 amino acids: CSASDRASLQETQYF.

V and J are TRBV5-1 and TRBJ1-6. The CDR3 runs 16 residues. Germline values: CDR1 SGHRS, CDR2 YFSETQ. This CDR3 is CASSLRAEGASSPLHF.

This rearrangement joins TRBV10-2 to TRBJ2-7; as DNA is missing, the TRBD1 call by TCRdb cannot be tested. The germline gives CDR1 WSHSY, CDR2 SAAADI. This CDR3 comprises 12 residues. CDR3 amino acids: CASSAQAYEQYF.

The chain employs TRBV6-2 or TRBV6-3 and TRBJ2-1; the D call of TRBD2 rests on TCRdb alone, since no DNA is present to check it. Germline V CDR1 and CDR2: MNHEY, SVGEGT. This CDR3 has 15 residues. The CDR3 here is CASSSVAGGRNEQFF.